This T cell receptor (beta chain) originates from a study of blood T cells in healthy people across ages. Caucasian individuals from Russia who were healthy and aged about 6 to 95 acted as donors. The study isolated at least 7 million PBMCs from each sample. Total RNA extracted from each sample amounted to at least 5.5 micrograms. The study's findings and limits: Per-million-T-cell TCR beta diversity fell roughly linearly with age.

This clonotype turned up a few times. Its target is not known. The second PCR ran about 6 to 12 cycles with a sample-barcoded 5' primer and J-beta primers. TCRdb reprocessed the 5' RACE reads via MiXCR and lists one record per CDR3 protein. This sample yields fewer than 900,000 distinct CDR3 sequences, of which approximately 50% are seen a single time; 25% to 35% belongs to the top ten. Germline V lookup: CDR1 DFQATT, CDR2 SNEGSKA (reference sequence). The V end lost 0 bases, the J end lost 2 bases, and 10 bases lay between the germline ends. This CDR3 is built from 14 residues. The specimen sequenced was blood. The source of this sequence is an older woman in good health. The chain has TRBV20-1 and TRBJ2-5; D is possibly TRBD1 or TRBD2 (6 bases each). CDR3: CSARDTGRQETQYF. CDR3 sequence (DNA): TGCAGTGCTAGAGATACAGGGAGGCAAGAGACCCAGTACTTC.